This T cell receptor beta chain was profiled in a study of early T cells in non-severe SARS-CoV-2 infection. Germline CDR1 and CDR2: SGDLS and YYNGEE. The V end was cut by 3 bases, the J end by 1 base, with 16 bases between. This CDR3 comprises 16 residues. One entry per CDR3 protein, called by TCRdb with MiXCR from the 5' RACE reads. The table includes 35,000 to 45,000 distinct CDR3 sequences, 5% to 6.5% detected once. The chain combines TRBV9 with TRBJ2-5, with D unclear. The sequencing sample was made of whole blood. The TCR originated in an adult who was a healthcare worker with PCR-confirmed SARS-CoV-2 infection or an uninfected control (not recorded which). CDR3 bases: TGTGCCAGCAGCGCCTACCCGGCGGCCTCCCAAGAGACCCAGTACTTC. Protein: CASSAYPAASQETQYF. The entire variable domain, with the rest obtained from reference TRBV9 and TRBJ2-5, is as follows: DSGVTQTPKHLITATGQRVTLRCSPRSGDLSVYWYQQSLDQGLQFLIQYYNGEERAKGNILERFSAQQFPDLHSELNLSSLELGDSALYFCASSAYPAASQETQYFGPGTRLLVL.